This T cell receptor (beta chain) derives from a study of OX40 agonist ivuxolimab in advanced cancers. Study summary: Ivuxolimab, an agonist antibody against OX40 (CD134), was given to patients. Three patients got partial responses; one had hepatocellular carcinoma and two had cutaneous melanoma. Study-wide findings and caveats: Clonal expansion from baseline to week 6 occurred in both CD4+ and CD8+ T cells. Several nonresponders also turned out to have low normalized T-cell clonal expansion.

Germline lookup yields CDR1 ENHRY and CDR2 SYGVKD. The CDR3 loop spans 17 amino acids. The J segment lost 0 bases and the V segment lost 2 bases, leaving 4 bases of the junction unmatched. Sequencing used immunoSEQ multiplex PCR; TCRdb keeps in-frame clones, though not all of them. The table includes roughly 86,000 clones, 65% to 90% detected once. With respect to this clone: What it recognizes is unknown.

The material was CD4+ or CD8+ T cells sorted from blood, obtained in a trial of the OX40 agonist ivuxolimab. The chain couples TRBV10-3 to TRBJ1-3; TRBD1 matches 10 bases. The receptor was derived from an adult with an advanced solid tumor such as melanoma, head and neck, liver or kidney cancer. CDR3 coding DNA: TGTGCCATCAGTGAGGGACAGGGGGTCCCCTCTGGAAACACCATATATTTT. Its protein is CAISEGQGVPSGNTIYF.